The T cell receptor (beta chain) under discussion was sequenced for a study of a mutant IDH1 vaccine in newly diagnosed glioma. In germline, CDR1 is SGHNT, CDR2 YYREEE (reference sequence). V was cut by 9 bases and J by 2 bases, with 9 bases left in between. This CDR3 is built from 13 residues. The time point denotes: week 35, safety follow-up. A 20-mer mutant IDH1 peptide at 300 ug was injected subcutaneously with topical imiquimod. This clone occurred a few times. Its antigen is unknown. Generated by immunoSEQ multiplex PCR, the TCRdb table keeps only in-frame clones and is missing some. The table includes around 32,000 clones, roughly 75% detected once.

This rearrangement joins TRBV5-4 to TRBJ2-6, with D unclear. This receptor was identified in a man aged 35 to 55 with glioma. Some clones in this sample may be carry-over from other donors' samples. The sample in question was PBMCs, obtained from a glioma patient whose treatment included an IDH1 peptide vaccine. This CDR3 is CATHRPGANVLTF. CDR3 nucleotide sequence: TGTGCCACTCATCGTCCTGGGGCCAACGTCCTGACTTTC.